One and the same sample provided the 29 T cell receptor beta chains below, sequenced in a study of cytomegalovirus exposure and HLA in healthy donors. Both 60 Vbeta primers and 13 Jbeta primers went into the PCR. Sequencing was performed with immunoSEQ multiplex PCR; in TCRdb, only in-frame clones are kept and a portion is missing. This sample has 200,000 or so clones, with 75% to 85% found just once. The material sequenced was PBMCs. The source is a woman between 45 and 65 years old in good health and CMV-seropositive.

This rearrangement joins TRBV27 to TRBJ1-1; D gene unclear. The V end was cut by 1 base, the J end by 4 bases, with 7 bases between. CDR1 and CDR2 (germline): MNHEY, SMNVEV (reference sequence). The CDR3 spans 13 residues. CDR3 DNA sequence: TGTGCCAGCAGTTTATACGCCGGCACTGAAGCTTTCTTT. Amino acid sequence: CASSLYAGTEAFF.

The V gene is TRBV5-1, the J gene TRBJ2-5, with D perhaps matching TRBD2 (7 bases). Between the trimmed V and J ends, which lost 0 bases and 4 bases, there was a span of 19 bases. The CDR3 runs to 17 residues. Looked up from germline, CDR1 is SGHRS and CDR2 is YFSETQ. The CDR3 DNA reads TGCGCCAGCAGCTTGGGTTTAGGGGGAGGGCCGTCAGAGACCCAGTACTTC. Encoded protein: CASSLGLGGGPSETQYF.

This chain links TRBV5-6 with TRBJ2-7, with 7 positions matching TRBD1. V lost 2 bases, J lost 5 bases, and 7 bases stayed unmatched. Per the germline V gene, CDR1 is SGHDT and CDR2 is YYEEEE. The CDR3 is 14 residues long. CDR3 in amino acids: CASSFPTGRDEQYF. The CDR3 bases are TGTGCCAGCAGCTTTCCGACAGGGAGAGACGAGCAGTACTTC.

This rearrangement joins TRBV18 to TRBJ1-1; a weak D match, TRBD1 (6 bases). The germline V gene has CDR1 KGHSH and CDR2 LQKENI. The CDR3 contains 14 residues. Trimming pared 5 bases from V and 3 bases from J, leaving 13 bases between. Here the CDR3 DNA reads TGTGCCAGCTCAACATCAGGGGCCCACACTGAAGCTTTCTTT. As protein: CASSTSGAHTEAFF. The whole variable domain, remainder taken from reference TRBV18 and TRBJ1-1, is NAGVMQNPRHLVRRRGQEARLRCSPMKGHSHVYWYRQLPEEGLKFMVYLQKENIIDESGMPKERFSAEFPKEGPSILRIQQVVRGDSAAYFCASSTSGAHTEAFFGQGTRLTVV.

This clone was found a few times. The rearrangement uses TRBV18 and TRBJ1-6; D is uncertain. CDR3 length: 17 residues. V was cut by 2 bases and J by 4 bases, with 15 bases left in between. The V gene's germline CDR1 is KGHSH and CDR2 LQKENI. The CDR3: CASSPSQHKSYNSPLHF. CDR3 DNA sequence: TGTGCCAGCTCACCATCACAGCACAAGAGTTATAATTCACCCCTCCACTTT.

This clone was counted only a few times. The V gene is TRBV5-1, the J gene TRBJ1-1, with a weak D call TRBD1 (6 bases). The CDR3 consists of 15 residues. Germline assignment: CDR1 SGHRS and CDR2 YFSETQ. The V end lost 2 bases, the J end lost 4 bases, and 15 bases lay between the germline ends. CDR3 loop: CASSFMGQGSTEAFF. In DNA, the CDR3 is TGCGCCAGCAGCTTCATGGGGCAGGGGAGCACTGAAGCTTTCTTT.

This chain links TRBV14 with TRBJ1-2, with D tentatively TRBD1 (5 bases). Germline V gene sequence: CDR1 SGHDN, CDR2 FVKESK. This CDR3 has 15 residues. Trimming took 0 bases from V and 4 from J, leaving 12 bases between them. CDR3 loop: CASSQEQVMSYGYTF. As DNA, the CDR3 is TGTGCCAGCAGCCAAGAACAGGTTATGTCCTATGGCTACACCTTC.

The CDR3 loop is CSVDDRDISSGNTIYF. Written as DNA, the CDR3 is TGCAGCGTTGACGACCGGGACATCAGCTCTGGAAACACCATATATTTT. The V gene is TRBV29-1, the J gene TRBJ1-3; weak D call: TRBD1 (6 bases). The V end lost 3 bases, the J end lost 0 bases, and 15 bases lay between the germline ends. The CDR3 consists of 16 residues. CDR1 is SQVTM, CDR2 ANQGSEA, per germline.

Only a few counts were recorded for this clone. The chain combines TRBV28 with TRBJ1-5, with D hard to call. V shed 7 bases and J shed 1 base, with 17 bases lying between them. The CDR3 loop spans 16 amino acids. Per the germline V gene, CDR1 is MDHEN and CDR2 is SYDVKM. CDR3 loop: CASKGGSVMSNQPQHF. CDR3 sequence (DNA): TGTGCCAGCAAGGGAGGGAGTGTAATGAGCAATCAGCCCCAGCATTTT.

The chain joins TRBV10-3 to TRBJ2-7; D may be TRBD1 (5 bases). CDR3 length: 15 amino acids. CDR1 is ENHRY and CDR2 is SYGVKD in the germline V gene. The V end lost 3 bases, the J end lost 2 bases, and 14 bases lay between the germline ends. The CDR3 reads CAISEGAVNTYEQYF. CDR3 nucleotides: TGTGCCATCAGTGAAGGGGCAGTGAACACCTACGAGCAGTACTTC.

V and J are TRBV28 and TRBJ2-4; D ambiguous. The V and J ends lost 3 bases and 1 base respectively, with 7 bases between them. Per germline, CDR1 MDHEN and CDR2 SYDVKM. CDR3 length: 14 amino acids. CDR3 in DNA: TGTGCCAGCAGTTTTGACACGGCCAAAAACATTCAGTACTTC. It codes for CASSFDTAKNIQYF.

This chain uses TRBV6-1 with TRBJ1-2, with D hard to call. V dropped 5 bases and J dropped 0 bases, with 4 bases sitting between them. Germline V CDR1 and CDR2: MNHNS, SASEGT. The CDR3 runs to 12 residues. DNA for the CDR3: TGTGCCAGCAGTTTTACTAACTATGGCTACACCTTC. Protein: CASSFTNYGYTF.

Written as DNA, the CDR3 is TGTGCCAGCAGATCAGGGTCCTTAGAGACCCAGTACTTC. It is translated as CASRSGSLETQYF. The chain recombines TRBV2 with TRBJ2-5; D possibly corresponds to TRBD1 (5 bases). The length of the CDR3 is 13 residues. V lost 6 bases and J 4 bases, leaving 12 bases between the germline ends. Germline assignment: CDR1 SNHLY and CDR2 FYNNEI.

The rearrangement uses TRBV25-1 and TRBJ1-2; D perhaps matches TRBD1 (6 bases). There are 13 residues in the CDR3. Trimming shortened V by 3 bases and J by 5 bases, and 10 bases separated the two germline ends. Looked up from germline, CDR1 is MGHDK and CDR2 is SYGVNS. The DNA for the CDR3 is TGTGCCAGCAGTGAGTCAGGGGTTTATGGCTACACCTTC. As protein: CASSESGVYGYTF.

The chain uses TRBV4-2 and TRBJ2-3; 10 bases line up with TRBD2. V shed 1 base and J 1 base; nucleotides not matched to a gene: 5. CDR1 is LGHNA, CDR2 YNFKEQ, per germline. The CDR3 runs 17 residues. In nucleotides, the CDR3 is TGTGCCAGCAGCCAAGCCCTAGCGGGAGAAGGCACAGATACGCAGTATTTT. The encoded protein is CASSQALAGEGTDTQYF.

This chain joins TRBV6-1 and TRBJ2-7; 8 bases align to TRBD1. Germline CDR1 and CDR2: MNHNS and SASEGT. This CDR3 region has 15 residues. After removal of 6 bases from V and 7 bases from J, the junction contained 14 bases not matched to a gene. The CDR3 reads CASRMTSDRVGEQYF. For the CDR3, the DNA is TGTGCCAGCAGGATGACTTCGGACAGGGTCGGGGAGCAGTACTTC.

The rearrangement joins TRBV5-1 to TRBJ2-5; possible D gene TRBD2, 5 bases. Germline CDR1 reads SGHRS; CDR2 reads YFSETQ. The CDR3 runs 11 residues. V was trimmed by 5 bases and J by 5 bases, leaving 7 bases between them. The CDR3 DNA reads as TGCGCCAGCAGTAGCGCGGAGACCCAGTACTTC. Translated, it gives CASSSAETQYF.

The gene calls are TRBV5-4 and TRBJ2-7; 12 bases agree with TRBD2. CDR3 length: 15 residues. Germline V gives CDR1 SGHNT, CDR2 YYREEE (reference sequence). The J segment lost 5 bases and the V segment lost 5 bases, leaving 8 bases of the junction unmatched. The CDR3 is CASSTRLAGVNEQYF. CDR3 nucleotides: TGTGCCAGCAGTACTAGACTAGCGGGAGTGAACGAGCAGTACTTC.

This clone has only a few counts. This sequence joins TRBV7-9 and TRBJ1-1; weak D call: TRBD1 (6 bases). Deletions cut 1 base from V and 2 bases from J, with 11 bases between. Germline CDR1 and CDR2: SEHNR and FQNEAQ (reference sequence). This CDR3 has 15 residues. CDR3 region: CASSLVGGYNTEAFF. The CDR3 DNA sequence: TGTGCCAGCAGCTTAGTTGGGGGCTATAACACTGAAGCTTTCTTT.

The chain has TRBV6-4 and TRBJ1-6; 11 positions agree with TRBD1. Germline V gene data show CDR1 as MRHNA and CDR2 as SNTAGT. The junction had 7 bases not matched to a gene; V was cut back by 7 bases and J by 2 bases. The CDR3 sequence is 17 residues long. The chain's CDR3 is CASIGGDRGTYNSPLHF. The CDR3 DNA reads as TGTGCCAGCATCGGAGGGGACAGGGGGACCTATAATTCACCCCTCCACTTT.

The chain has TRBV28 and TRBJ1-6; 9 bases align to TRBD1. V was pared by 6 bases and J by 9 bases, with 6 bases of the junction left unmatched. From germline, CDR1 is MDHEN and CDR2 SYDVKM. The CDR3 is 14 amino acids. CDR3 sequence reads: CASRWDRESSPLHF. As DNA, the CDR3 is TGTGCCAGCAGGTGGGACAGGGAGAGTTCACCCCTCCACTTT. The complete variable domain, with remaining parts taken from reference TRBV28 and TRBJ1-6, reads DVKVTQSSRYLVKRTGEKVFLECVQDMDHENMFWYRQDPGLGLRLIYFSYDVKMKEKGDIPEGYSVSREKKERFSLILESASTNQTSMYLCASRWDRESSPLHFGNGTRLTVT.

The V and J genes are TRBV16 and TRBJ1-2; TRBD1 aligns across 7 bases. V was pared by 4 bases and J by 7 bases, with 12 bases of the junction left unmatched. The CDR3 extends over 15 amino acids. Germline V lookup: CDR1 KGHSY, CDR2 FQNENV. CDR3 coding DNA: TGTGCCAGCAGCCTCCGAGGGGACAGTCTTGCTGGCTACACCTTC. Its protein product is CASSLRGDSLAGYTF.

The rearrangement uses TRBV4-3 and TRBJ1-1, with D unclear. The CDR3 totals 13 residues. V was pared by 0 bases and J by 11 bases, with 13 bases between. In germline, CDR1 is LGHNA, CDR2 YSLEER. The CDR3 DNA is TGCGCCAGCAGCCAAGAGGGAGGGAGTCGTGCTTTCTTT. Encoded protein: CASSQEGGSRAFF.

The chain couples TRBV7-2 to TRBJ2-7; 10 bases are shared with TRBD1. This CDR3 comprises 13 residues. Germline assignment: CDR1 SGHTA and CDR2 FQGNSA. V lost 5 bases, J lost 4 bases, and 2 bases stayed unmatched. In DNA, the CDR3 is TGTGCCAGCAGCCCGGGACAGGGGTACGAGCAGTACTTC. It is translated as CASSPGQGYEQYF.

V and J are TRBV19 and TRBJ1-2; TRBD1 matches at 8 bases. Germline V lookup: CDR1 LNHDA, CDR2 SQIVND (reference sequence). The V gene end was trimmed by 4 bases and the J gene end by 4 bases; junction bases not matched to a gene: 5. CDR3 size: 14 residues. The CDR3 region has the DNA TGTGCCAGTAGTACGACAGGGGAAGGCTATGGCTACACCTTC. Protein: CASSTTGEGYGYTF. Drawing the rest from reference TRBV19 and TRBJ1-2, the complete variable domain is DGGITQSPKYLFRKEGQNVTLSCEQNLNHDAMYWYRQDPGQGLRLIYYSQIVNDFQKGDIAEGYSVSREKKESFPLTVTSAQKNPTAFYLCASSTTGEGYGYTFGSGTRLTVV.

The rearrangement links TRBV10-1 to TRBJ2-1; TRBD2 matches 14 bases. Unmatched junction bases numbered 11, after V lost 2 bases and J lost 8 bases. The CDR3 extends over 18 amino acids. Germline CDR1 reads WNHNN; CDR2 reads SYGVQD (reference sequence). This CDR3 reads CASSEGTSGRGQQDEQFF. The CDR3 coding sequence is TGCGCCAGCAGTGAGGGGACTAGCGGGAGAGGCCAGCAGGATGAGCAGTTCTTC.

V gene TRBV5-1 combines with J gene TRBJ2-1, with TRBD2 matching 12 bases. Looked up from germline, CDR1 is SGHRS and CDR2 is YFSETQ. Trimming cost V 3 bases and J 7 bases; bases outside gene matches: 17. The CDR3 runs to 19 residues. CDR3 region: CASSSPLAGGGRDWNEQFF. CDR3 in DNA: TGCGCCAGCAGCTCCCCTCTAGCGGGAGGGGGAAGGGATTGGAATGAGCAGTTCTTC.

J is TRBJ2-1 and V is TRBV28, with TRBD2 identical over 12 bases. Losses at the gene ends were 5 bases for V and 8 bases for J; bases not matched to a gene: 13. CDR3 size: 17 residues. Germline CDR1 and CDR2: MDHEN and SYDVKM. The CDR3 bases are TGTGCCAGCAGTCCATACGCGACTAGCGGGAGCTCCGATGAGCAGTTCTTC. As protein: CASSPYATSGSSDEQFF.

The V and J genes are TRBV2 and TRBJ2-5; 8 nucleotides align to TRBD2. The assigned J gene may be wrong: the sequence end matches TRBJ2-7 better. This CDR3 contains 14 residues. Germline CDR1 is SNHLY and CDR2 is FYNNEI. CDR3 protein: CASSDTSGSVEQYF. CDR3 DNA: TGTGCCAGCAGTGACACTAGCGGCAGCGTCGAGCAGTACTTC.